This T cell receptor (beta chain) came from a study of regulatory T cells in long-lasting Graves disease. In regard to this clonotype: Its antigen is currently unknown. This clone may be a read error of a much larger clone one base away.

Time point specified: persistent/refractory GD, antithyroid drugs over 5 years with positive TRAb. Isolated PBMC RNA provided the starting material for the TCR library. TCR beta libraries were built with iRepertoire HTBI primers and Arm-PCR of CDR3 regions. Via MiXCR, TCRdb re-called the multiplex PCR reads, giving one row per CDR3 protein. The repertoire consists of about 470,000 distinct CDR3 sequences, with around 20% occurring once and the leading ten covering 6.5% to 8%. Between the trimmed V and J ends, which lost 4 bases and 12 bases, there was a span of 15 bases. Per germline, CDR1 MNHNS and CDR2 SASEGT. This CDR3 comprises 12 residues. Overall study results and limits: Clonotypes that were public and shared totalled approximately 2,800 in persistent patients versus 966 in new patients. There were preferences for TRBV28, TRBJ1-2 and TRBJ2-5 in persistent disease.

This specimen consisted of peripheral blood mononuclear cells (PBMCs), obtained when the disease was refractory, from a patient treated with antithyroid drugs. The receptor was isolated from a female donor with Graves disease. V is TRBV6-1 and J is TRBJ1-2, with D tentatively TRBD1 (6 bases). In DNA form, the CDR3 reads TGTGCCAGCAGTGGAGGGACATCGGGAAACACCTTC. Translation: CASSGGTSGNTF.